The 11 T cell receptor beta chains given below trace back to one sample, sequenced in a study of cytomegalovirus exposure and HLA in healthy donors. Both 60 Vbeta primers and 13 Jbeta primers went into the PCR. Profiling relied on immunoSEQ multiplex PCR, and the TCRdb table lists in-frame clones only, not all of them. The data show around 200,000 clones, roughly 84% seen once. What was sequenced was PBMCs. These receptors originate from a girl aged 10 to 17 in good health and CMV-seronegative.

J is TRBJ2-1 and V is TRBV6-6; D might be TRBD2 (6 bases). Germline loops: CDR1 MNHNY, CDR2 SVGAGI (reference sequence). This CDR3 has 16 residues. V shed 0 bases and J shed 5 bases, with 14 bases lying between them. CDR3 DNA: TGTGCCAGCAGTTACTCGGTGGGAGGAGAAAACAATGAGCAGTTCTTC. Translation: CASSYSVGGENNEQFF.

This chain links TRBV11-2 with TRBJ1-4; 9 bases fit TRBD1. The CDR3 has 14 residues. After removal of 4 bases from V and 7 bases from J, the junction contained 4 bases not matched to a gene. Germline lookup yields CDR1 SGHAT and CDR2 FQNNGV. This chain's CDR3 is CASSSRDRAEKLFF. For the CDR3, the DNA is TGTGCCAGCAGCTCAAGGGACAGGGCTGAAAAACTGTTTTTT.

The rearrangement uses TRBV28 and TRBJ2-3, with a possible D match to TRBD1 (6 bases). Germline V lookup: CDR1 MDHEN, CDR2 SYDVKM. V was clipped by 6 bases and J by 4 bases, with 14 bases between them. The CDR3 covers 14 residues. The CDR3 sequence: CASRLTQGPDTQYF. CDR3 nucleotides: TGTGCCAGCAGATTAACCCAGGGGCCAGATACGCAGTATTTT.

The chain joins TRBV29-1 to TRBJ2-7; D is unclear. Germline-derived CDR1 and CDR2 are SQVTM and ANQGSEA. V dropped 7 bases and J dropped 0 bases, with 10 bases sitting between them. The CDR3 length is 12 residues. The CDR3 protein is CSATYGSYEQYF. The CDR3 nucleotides read TGCAGCGCCACCTATGGCTCCTACGAGCAGTACTTC.

V usage is TRBV7-9 and J usage is TRBJ2-7, with D hard to call. Trimming took 4 bases from V and 0 from J, leaving 10 bases between them. Germline CDR1 reads SEHNR; CDR2 reads FQNEAQ (reference sequence). This CDR3 contains 14 residues. CDR3 bases: TGTGCCAGCAGCTCCCAGACGGGCTCCTACGAGCAGTACTTC. Translation: CASSSQTGSYEQYF.

This chain connects TRBV11-2 to TRBJ2-1, with TRBD1 identical over 8 bases. CDR3 length: 16 residues. Germline V gene sequence: CDR1 SGHAT, CDR2 FQNNGV. The V gene end was trimmed by 3 bases and the J gene end by 6 bases; junction bases not matched to a gene: 10. The CDR3 is CASSLYRDRRTNEQFF. DNA of the CDR3: TGTGCCAGCAGCTTGTACCGGGACAGGAGAACCAATGAGCAGTTCTTC.

The chain recombines TRBV28 with TRBJ1-5, with TRBD1 as a possible D gene (6 bases). The CDR3 loop spans 15 amino acids. Trimming took off 6 bases at V and 4 bases at J, with 16 bases between the two ends. Per the germline V gene, CDR1 is MDHEN and CDR2 is SYDVKM. The CDR3 DNA follows: TGTGCCAGCAGGTTCGGGACAAGGGGGAATCAGCCCCAGCATTTT. Its protein product is CASRFGTRGNQPQHF. Full variable domain (remainder filled in from reference TRBV28 and TRBJ1-5): DVKVTQSSRYLVKRTGEKVFLECVQDMDHENMFWYRQDPGLGLRLIYFSYDVKMKEKGDIPEGYSVSREKKERFSLILESASTNQTSMYLCASRFGTRGNQPQHFGDGTRLSIL.

The chain couples TRBV20-1 to TRBJ1-1; D not resolved. This CDR3 contains 11 residues. Germline V CDR1 and CDR2: DFQATT, SNEGSKA (reference sequence). V lost 3 bases and J 4 bases, leaving 6 bases between the germline ends. The CDR3 sequence: CSARLITEAFF. In DNA form, the CDR3 reads TGCAGTGCTAGGTTAATCACTGAAGCTTTCTTT.

This rearrangement joins TRBV28 to TRBJ2-4, with TRBD2 identical over 13 bases. The ends lost 5 bases at V and 9 bases at J; junction bases unmatched: 13. The germline CDR1 and CDR2 sequences are MDHEN and SYDVKM. The CDR3 is 17 residues long. CDR3 DNA: TGTGCCAGCAGTCGAAATTCCGGGACTAGCGGGAATAGCATTCAGTACTTC. Translation gives CASSRNSGTSGNSIQYF.

The V call is TRBV25-1, the J call TRBJ2-5, with D hard to call. CDR1 and CDR2 from the germline V gene are MGHDK and SYGVNS. The V and J ends lost 3 bases and 1 base respectively, with 6 bases between them. This CDR3 spans 13 amino acids. The CDR3 region is CASSEGLQETQYF. For the CDR3, the DNA is TGTGCCAGCAGTGAGGGCCTCCAAGAGACCCAGTACTTC.

This CDR3 is CAWSDGSLNNQPQHF. The CDR3 bases are TGTGCCTGGAGTGATGGTAGTCTAAACAATCAGCCCCAGCATTTT. The chain couples TRBV30 to TRBJ1-5, with no clear D. V was cut by 1 base and J by 3 bases, with 13 bases left in between. Germline assignment: CDR1 GTSNPN and CDR2 SVGIG (reference sequence). There are 15 residues in the CDR3.